The 30 T cell receptor beta chains presented below share a single source sample, sequenced in a study of Graves' ophthalmopathy and Graves' hyperthyroidism. The TCR beta CDR3 regions underwent amplification from RNA transcripts. The library came from an HTBI-primed first-round RT-PCR and a second-round multiplex PCR. TCRdb ran MiXCR on the multiplex PCR reads and lists one entry per CDR3 protein. Among roughly 350,000 distinct CDR3 sequences listed, about 15% were seen once. Sequenced sample: peripheral blood. The receptor set was obtained from an adult woman with stable Graves' hyperthyroidism.

Many counts were recorded for this clonotype. This chain connects TRBV10-3 to TRBJ2-7; 8 bases map to TRBD2. Germline CDR1 reads ENHRY; CDR2 reads SYGVKD. This CDR3 has 15 amino acids. V lost 2 bases and J lost 7; bases outside the gene matches: 10. CDR3 in amino acids: CAISEKLAGLGEQYF. The DNA for the CDR3 is TGTGCCATCAGTGAGAAGTTAGCGGGGTTGGGGGAGCAGTACTTC.

At least ten counts were recorded for this clonotype. The rearrangement uses TRBV28 and TRBJ1-5; D call uncertain. The CDR3 consists of 15 residues. Trimming removed 2 bases from V and 3 bases from J, with 11 bases in between. The V gene's germline CDR1 is MDHEN and CDR2 SYDVKM. CDR3 in amino acids: CASSLRAWDNQPQHF. CDR3 DNA: TGTGCCAGCAGTTTACGGGCATGGGACAATCAGCCCCAGCATTTT. Full variable domain (outside the CDR3, taken from reference TRBV28 and TRBJ1-5): DVKVTQSSRYLVKRTGEKVFLECVQDMDHENMFWYRQDPGLGLRLIYFSYDVKMKEKGDIPEGYSVSREKKERFSLILESASTNQTSMYLCASSLRAWDNQPQHFGDGTRLSIL.

A remark on this clonotype: A much larger clone differs by one base, so this may be a read error. This chain links TRBV19 with TRBJ1-5, with a weak D call TRBD1 (6 bases). Trimming shortened V by 7 bases and J by 7 bases, and 23 bases separated the two germline ends. This CDR3 is 16 amino acids long. The germline CDR1 and CDR2 sequences are LNHDA and SQIVND (reference sequence). The CDR3 reads CASIPPLRGRRQPQHF. In nucleotides, the CDR3 is TGTGCCAGTATTCCCCCACTCCGGGGGCGCAGGCAGCCCCAGCATTTT.

This clonotype was seen ten or more times. The CDR3 region is CASSLVGLVAYEQYF. Here the CDR3 DNA reads TGTGCCAGCAGTTTAGTGGGACTAGTTGCGTACGAGCAGTACTTC. The J gene is TRBJ2-7, the V gene TRBV27; 8 nucleotides match TRBD2. V lost 2 bases, J lost 4 bases, and 7 bases stayed unmatched. There are 15 residues in the CDR3. Germline V gives CDR1 MNHEY, CDR2 SMNVEV (reference sequence).

V and J are TRBV10-3 and TRBJ1-2, with D tentatively TRBD1 (5 bases). Germline V CDR1 and CDR2: ENHRY, SYGVKD. V dropped 10 bases and J dropped 7 bases, with 25 bases sitting between them. The CDR3 has 15 residues. DNA of the CDR3: TGTGCCAGCAGCGAGTTGATCAGGGTGGCCGGTGGCTACACCTTC. Protein: CASSELIRVAGGYTF.

This sequence joins TRBV12-3 or TRBV12-4 and TRBJ1-2; tentative D call: TRBD1 (5 bases). V shed 2 bases and J shed 3 bases, with 13 bases lying between them. The CDR3 has 15 amino acids. The CDR3 coding sequence is TGTGCCAGCAGTTTACAGGGTCCCAGCGACTATGGCTACACCTTC. The encoded protein is CASSLQGPSDYGYTF.

V is TRBV14 and J is TRBJ2-2, with D possibly being TRBD1 or TRBD2 (6 bases each). Trimming removed 0 bases from V and 4 bases from J, with 15 bases in between. The CDR3 contains 17 residues. Germline V gives CDR1 SGHDN, CDR2 FVKESK. This chain's CDR3 is CASSQDQLGGGTGELFF. The CDR3 nucleotides are TGTGCCAGCAGCCAAGATCAGTTGGGGGGCGGCACCGGGGAGCTGTTTTTT.

V and J are TRBV9 and TRBJ1-1, with D tentatively TRBD1 (5 bases). The CDR3 runs 15 residues. Germline CDR1 is SGDLS and CDR2 is YYNGEE. Trimming cost V 0 bases and J 4 bases, with 13 bases left between them. The CDR3 spells CASSVGPGTSTEAFF. In DNA, the CDR3 is TGTGCCAGCAGCGTAGGACCCGGGACGAGCACTGAAGCTTTCTTT.

This chain connects TRBV6-1 to TRBJ2-7, with TRBD1 matching over 8 bases. J gave up 2 bases and V 6 bases, and 3 bases lay outside the gene matches. Germline V gene sequence: CDR1 MNHNS, CDR2 SASEGT. CDR3 length: 13 residues. The CDR3 DNA reads TGTGCCAGCAGAGTGACAGGGGCCTACGAGCAGTACTTC. Protein: CASRVTGAYEQYF.

Ten or more counts support this clonotype. This chain joins TRBV27 and TRBJ2-4; D tentatively fits TRBD1 or TRBD2 (6 bases each). Deletions cut 8 bases from V and 1 base from J, with 21 bases between. Germline loops: CDR1 MNHEY, CDR2 SMNVEV (reference sequence). The CDR3 length is 17 residues. This CDR3 is CASQPGASIGAKNIQYF. CDR3 nucleotide sequence: TGTGCCAGCCAACCGGGGGCCTCGATAGGGGCCAAAAACATTCAGTACTTC.

This clonotype was observed at least ten times. V and J are TRBV29-1 and TRBJ1-2, with a possible D match to TRBD1 (6 bases). The germline CDR1 and CDR2 sequences are SQVTM and ANQGSEA. The CDR3 is 15 amino acids. The V gene lost 7 bases and the J gene lost 4 bases, with 22 bases spanning the gap. The CDR3 region is CSGPPGQPHLYGYTF. CDR3 DNA: TGCAGCGGACCTCCGGGACAACCCCACCTCTATGGCTACACCTTC.

This clonotype showed up many times. The chain employs TRBV4-3 and TRBJ1-1; 7 bases align to TRBD1. V shed 0 bases, J shed 3 bases, and the junction held 4 bases outside the gene matches. CDR1 is LGHNA and CDR2 is YSLEER in the germline V gene. The CDR3 extends over 15 amino acids. The CDR3 nucleotides are TGCGCCAGCAGCCAAGATACAGGGGAATACACTGAAGCTTTCTTT. Its translation: CASSQDTGEYTEAFF.

This clonotype has more than one count but fewer than ten. V gene TRBV6-2 or TRBV6-3 combines with J gene TRBJ2-7; D may be TRBD1 (6 bases). This CDR3 is built from 14 residues. V shed 10 bases and J shed 6 bases, with 22 bases lying between them. CDR1 and CDR2 from the germline V gene are MNHEY and SVGEGT. The CDR3 sequence is CAITGQGRLTEQYF. DNA of the CDR3: TGTGCCATCACAGGGCAGGGAAGGCTCACCGAGCAGTACTTC.

V is TRBV6-1 and J is TRBJ2-7; 7 bases map to TRBD1. V was pared by 5 bases and J by 8 bases, with 9 bases of the junction left unmatched. This CDR3 region has 13 residues. CDR1 is MNHNS, CDR2 SASEGT, per germline. The CDR3 spells CASSKIPQGKQYF. CDR3 bases: TGTGCCAGCAGTAAAATTCCACAGGGGAAGCAGTACTTC.

This clonotype was observed many times. The chain links TRBV28 to TRBJ1-5; a possible D gene is TRBD1 (5 bases). The germline V and J ends were trimmed by 7 bases and 1 base, with 14 bases remaining between them. The CDR3 loop spans 15 amino acids. The V gene's germline CDR1 is MDHEN and CDR2 SYDVKM. This chain's CDR3 is CASTRGALSNQPQHF. Written as DNA, the CDR3 is TGTGCCAGCACCCGAGGGGCACTAAGCAATCAGCCCCAGCATTTT.

The chain carries TRBV6-1 and TRBJ1-1, with a possible D match to TRBD1 (5 bases). Germline V gene lookup returns CDR1 MNHNS and CDR2 SASEGT. V was clipped by 5 bases and J by 11 bases, with 21 bases between them. The CDR3 sequence is 14 residues long. DNA of the CDR3: TGTGCCAGCAGTCCTAATAGATCTCAGGGTAGGGCTTTCTTT. Its protein is CASSPNRSQGRAFF.

This clonotype has a count of ten or more. The chain joins TRBV7-9 to TRBJ1-5; D is possibly TRBD1 (5 bases). The V gene lost 5 bases and the J gene lost 11 bases, with 16 bases spanning the gap. Germline V gives CDR1 SEHNR, CDR2 FQNEAQ (reference sequence). The CDR3 totals 13 residues. CDR3 amino acids: CASSPSGDLAQHF. The CDR3 bases are TGTGCCAGCAGCCCCTCGGGGGATCTGGCCCAGCATTTT.

This clonotype was detected ten times or more. The genes are TRBV6-2 or TRBV6-3 and TRBJ2-7, with D perhaps matching TRBD2 (6 bases). The CDR3 covers 13 residues. Trimming took 2 bases from V and 6 from J, leaving 11 bases between them. Germline V gives CDR1 MNHEY, CDR2 SVGEGT. This chain's CDR3 is CASSYLGGIEQYF. The CDR3, as DNA: TGTGCCAGCAGTTACCTAGGCGGGATCGAGCAGTACTTC.

This clonotype has at least ten counts. V and J are TRBV29-1 and TRBJ1-1; 9 bases align to TRBD1. The CDR3 sequence is 14 residues long. CDR1 SQVTM and CDR2 ANQGSEA come from the germline V gene. V lost 6 bases, J lost 4 bases, and 9 bases stayed unmatched. The CDR3 DNA reads as TGCAGCGTCGGTCCCGGACAGGGGATCACTGAAGCTTTCTTT. Translation: CSVGPGQGITEAFF.

This clonotype was seen many times. The chain uses TRBV12-5 and TRBJ2-7, with D tentatively TRBD1 (6 bases). Germline V CDR1 and CDR2: LGHNT, FRNRAP. CDR3 length: 17 residues. The V and J ends lost 0 bases and 2 bases respectively, with 17 bases between them. The CDR3 sequence: CASGLVIIRGYPYEQYF. The CDR3, as DNA: TGTGCTAGTGGTTTGGTAATCATAAGGGGGTACCCCTACGAGCAGTACTTC.

This clonotype was detected many times. The V call is TRBV28, the J call TRBJ2-2; 7 nucleotides agree with TRBD1. The trim removed 5 bases at V and 0 bases at J, leaving 6 bases unmatched. Germline-derived CDR1 and CDR2 are MDHEN and SYDVKM. The CDR3 is 16 amino acids. CDR3 DNA: TGTGCCAGCAGTCCCCCGGGACAGACGAACACCGGGGAGCTGTTTTTT. This gives the protein CASSPPGQTNTGELFF.

This clonotype has a single count. The chain employs TRBV25-1 and TRBJ2-7, with TRBD1 as a possible D gene (5 bases). V lost 7 bases and J lost 1, with 20 bases in between. There are 16 residues in the CDR3. Germline-derived CDR1 and CDR2 are MGHDK and SYGVNS. This chain's CDR3 is CASTPGKDNASYEQYF. The CDR3 DNA reads TGTGCCAGCACCCCCGGAAAGGACAACGCATCCTACGAGCAGTACTTC.

This clonotype came up many times. This sequence joins TRBV4-3 and TRBJ2-7; 11 bases line up with TRBD2. J was trimmed by 0 bases and V by 0 bases; bases with no gene match: 1. The CDR3 length is 16 residues. Germline V gives CDR1 LGHNA, CDR2 YSLEER. CDR3 sequence reads: CASSQEGTSGSYEQYF. The CDR3 DNA sequence: TGCGCCAGCAGCCAAGAAGGGACTAGCGGCTCCTACGAGCAGTACTTC.

This clonotype was observed many times. The chain carries TRBV28 and TRBJ2-7; no reliable D call. Germline V gives CDR1 MDHEN, CDR2 SYDVKM. This CDR3 comprises 12 residues. V lost 6 bases and J 3 bases, leaving 9 bases between the germline ends. The DNA of the CDR3 is TGTGCCAGCAGAATAAAAGGCTACGAGCAGTACTTC. As protein: CASRIKGYEQYF.

This sequence joins TRBV5-5 and TRBJ2-5; TRBD2 matches at 11 bases. The V segment lost 4 bases and the J segment 4 bases; nucleotides outside the gene matches: 6. CDR1 and CDR2 from the germline V gene are SGHKS and YYEKEE (reference sequence). This CDR3 is 15 amino acids long. The CDR3 region has the DNA TGTGCCAGCAGCCCTAGACTAGCGGGAATAGAGACCCAGTACTTC. It is translated as CASSPRLAGIETQYF.

This clonotype has ten or more counts. V gene TRBV4-1 combines with J gene TRBJ2-7; D assignment may be TRBD1 or TRBD2 (6 bases each). The CDR3 has 19 amino acids. Germline V gene sequence: CDR1 MGHRA, CDR2 YSYEKL. Between the trimmed V and J ends, which lost 0 bases and 1 base, there was a span of 22 bases. The CDR3 sequence is CASSQDQGPYRGGSYEQYF. The DNA of the CDR3 is TGCGCCAGCAGCCAAGATCAGGGGCCCTACCGGGGAGGTTCCTACGAGCAGTACTTC.

This clonotype has a count of ten or more. The chain has TRBV30 and TRBJ2-5; no clear D. The V gene's germline CDR1 is GTSNPN and CDR2 SVGIG (reference sequence). The CDR3 consists of 11 residues. V was shortened by 3 bases and J by 2 bases, with 4 bases between the two germline ends. CDR3 loop: CAWSGQETQYF. The CDR3 DNA is TGTGCCTGGAGCGGTCAAGAGACCCAGTACTTC.

This clonotype was picked up many times. V gene TRBV6-1 combines with J gene TRBJ2-7, with D unresolved. V shed 9 bases and J shed 2 bases, with 20 bases lying between them. CDR3 length: 15 amino acids. The germline gives CDR1 MNHNS, CDR2 SASEGT. CDR3 nucleotide sequence: TGTGCCAGTAGAACCCGACGTGGCAGCGCCTACGAGCAGTACTTC. Translated, it gives CASRTRRGSAYEQYF.

The chain is built from TRBV12-3 or TRBV12-4 and TRBJ2-5; TRBD2 agrees at 7 bases. The CDR3 runs to 14 residues. Germline trimming cut 5 bases from V and 2 bases from J; bases unmatched to any gene: 5. The CDR3 spells CASSVTGRQETQYF. The CDR3 DNA reads as TGTGCCAGCAGTGTTACCGGGAGGCAAGAGACCCAGTACTTC.

This clonotype was seen at least ten times. The chain joins TRBV20-1 to TRBJ2-2; tentative D call: TRBD2 (6 bases). Trimming cost V 3 bases and J 3 bases, with 8 bases left between them. Germline V gene sequence: CDR1 DFQATT, CDR2 SNEGSKA (reference sequence). This CDR3 contains 13 residues. CDR3: CSASWGDTGELFF. In DNA form, the CDR3 reads TGCAGTGCTAGTTGGGGGGACACCGGGGAGCTGTTTTTT.